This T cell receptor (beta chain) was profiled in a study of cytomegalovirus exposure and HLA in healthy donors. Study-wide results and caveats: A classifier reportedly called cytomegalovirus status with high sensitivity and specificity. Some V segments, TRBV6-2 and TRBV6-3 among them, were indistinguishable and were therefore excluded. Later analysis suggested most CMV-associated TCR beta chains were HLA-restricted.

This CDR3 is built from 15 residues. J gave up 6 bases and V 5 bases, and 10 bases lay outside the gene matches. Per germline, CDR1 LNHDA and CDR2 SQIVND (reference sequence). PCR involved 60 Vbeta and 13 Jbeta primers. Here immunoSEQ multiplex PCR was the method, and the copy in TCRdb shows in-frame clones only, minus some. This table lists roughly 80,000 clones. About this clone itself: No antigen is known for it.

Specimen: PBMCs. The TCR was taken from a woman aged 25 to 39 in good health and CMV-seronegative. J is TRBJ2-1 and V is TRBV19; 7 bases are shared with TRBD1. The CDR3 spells CASSPDRAPRNEQFF. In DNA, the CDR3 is TGTGCCAGTAGTCCCGACAGGGCGCCCCGCAATGAGCAGTTCTTC.